The present T cell receptor (beta chain) was sequenced within a study of response to subunit inactivated influenza vaccine. TCRdb reprocessed the RT-PCR reads with MiXCR, giving one entry per CDR3 protein. This table holds 450,000 to 550,000 distinct CDR3 sequences, around 25% found once. CDR3 length: 14 amino acids. CDR1 is KGHDR, CDR2 SFDVKD, per germline. V gave up 1 base and J gave up 15 bases, with 18 bases separating them. The chain links TRBV24-1 to TRBJ2-1; tentatively, D is TRBD2 (6 bases). This sequence originates from a man between 45 and 60 years old who received an inactivated influenza vaccine. This specimen consisted of CD4+ T cells sorted from PBMCs, obtained less than 6 days after vaccination. CDR3 sequence (DNA): TGTGCCACCAGTGATTTACGCGACGGGGGACGATGGTTCTTC. This translates into CATSDLRDGGRWFF.